The 9 T cell receptor beta chains in this list originate from one sample, sequenced in a study of blood T cell repertoires in COVID-19. Profiled with immunoSEQ multiplex PCR; TCRdb holds only in-frame clones, not every one. Of around 100,000 clones detected, roughly 87% appear once; the ten largest clones hold around 7.2%. Sequenced material: peripheral blood. Source of these receptors: a man aged 25-40 years in a cohort sampled during active COVID-19.

The chain employs TRBV7-2 and TRBJ1-6, with a tentative D call TRBD1 (5 bases). Germline V gene lookup returns CDR1 SGHTA and CDR2 FQGNSA. The V end lost 1 base, the J end lost 11 bases, and 15 bases lay between the germline ends. This CDR3 comprises 15 residues. The CDR3 reads CASSLVGGIRAPLHF. Written as DNA, the CDR3 is TGTGCCAGCAGCTTAGTGGGGGGGATCAGGGCACCCCTCCACTTT.

V gene TRBV2 combines with J gene TRBJ2-7; 10 bases align to TRBD1. V trimming: 5 bases; J trimming: 2 bases; junction bases outside the gene matches: 6. Germline V gene data show CDR1 as SNHLY and CDR2 as FYNNEI. The CDR3 totals 15 residues. In nucleotides, the CDR3 is TGTGCCAGCAGTTACCCGGGACAGGGGACCTACGAGCAGTACTTC. As protein: CASSYPGQGTYEQYF.

The sample holds one count of this clone. The chain uses TRBV4-2 and TRBJ2-5; 8 positions agree with TRBD1. J lost 2 bases, V lost 4 bases, and 9 bases had no gene match. Germline V lookup: CDR1 LGHNA, CDR2 YNFKEQ. The CDR3 is 16 amino acids. The chain's CDR3 is CASSPRYRDRQETQYF. The CDR3, as DNA: TGTGCCAGCAGCCCTCGGTACCGGGACAGGCAAGAGACCCAGTACTTC.

The chain links TRBV29-1 to TRBJ2-2, with no clear D. V lost 5 bases and J lost 4, with 5 bases in between. This CDR3 contains 11 residues. Per the germline V gene, CDR1 is SQVTM and CDR2 is ANQGSEA. For the CDR3, the DNA is TGCAGCGTTTCGGGCACCGGGGAGCTGTTTTTT. This sequence encodes CSVSGTGELFF.

The rearrangement uses TRBV3-1 (or the pseudogene TRBV3-2) and TRBJ1-3; D is unresolved. Germline V gene data show CDR1 as LGHDT and CDR2 as YNNKEL (reference sequence). The germline V and J ends were trimmed by 3 bases and 1 base, with 10 bases remaining between them. The CDR3 loop spans 15 amino acids. CDR3 sequence (DNA): TGTGCCAGCAGCCATCGTGCGGGGTCTGGAAACACCATATATTTT. Translation: CASSHRAGSGNTIYF.

This chain's CDR3 is CASGPGQGTYEQYF. CDR3 bases: TGTGCCAGCGGTCCGGGACAGGGAACGTACGAGCAGTACTTC. The rearrangement joins TRBV9 to TRBJ2-7, with TRBD1 matching 9 bases. CDR3 size: 14 residues. CDR1 and CDR2 (germline): SGDLS, YYNGEE. Trimming took 7 bases from V and 4 from J; bases not matched to a gene: 9.

The chain has TRBV7-9 and TRBJ1-3; tentative D call: TRBD1 (6 bases). V was clipped by 5 bases and J by 0 bases, with 14 bases between them. CDR1 SEHNR and CDR2 FQNEAQ come from the germline V gene (reference sequence). The CDR3 sequence is 16 residues long. The CDR3, as DNA: TGTGCCAGCAGCAGCCTTACAGGGATCTCTGGAAACACCATATATTTT. It yields the protein CASSSLTGISGNTIYF.

CDR3 amino acids: CASSLGTANTGELFF. The CDR3 DNA reads TGTGCCAGCAGTTTGGGGACAGCGAACACCGGGGAGCTGTTTTTT. The rearrangement uses TRBV27 and TRBJ2-2; TRBD1 matches at 7 bases. CDR1 MNHEY and CDR2 SMNVEV come from the germline V gene (reference sequence). The CDR3 covers 15 residues. V lost 3 bases, J lost 0 bases, and 1 base stayed unmatched.

V gene TRBV10-2 combines with J gene TRBJ2-3; 10 bases fit TRBD1. The junction had 5 bases not matched to a gene; V was cut back by 7 bases and J by 4 bases. The CDR3 is 14 residues long. Germline CDR1 and CDR2: WSHSY and SAAADI. CDR3 amino acids: CASTGDRGADTQYF. DNA for the CDR3: TGCGCCAGCACTGGGGACAGGGGCGCAGATACGCAGTATTTT.